Reported below is one T cell receptor (beta chain). Its cognate antigen is unknown. 5'RACE primed from the constant segment yielded TCR alpha and TCR beta cDNA libraries bearing sample barcodes and UMIs. TCRdb ran MiXCR on the 5' RACE reads and lists one entry per CDR3 protein. Counted here are about 340,000 distinct CDR3 sequences, about 15% occurring once; the ten biggest clones make up around 22%. The data were taken from a study of T-cell memory formation after mild COVID-19. Study-level background: The study found TCR clusters largely donor specific.

Germline V gene sequence: CDR1 SGHRS, CDR2 YFSETQ. V shed 0 bases and J shed 7 bases, with 16 bases lying between them. CDR3 length: 15 residues. Findings of the study overall: Within pre-infection memory, some responding clones were found, suggesting cross-reactive memory joined.

The TCR comes from a man aged 18 to 29 who had mild COVID-19 (a few samples of this study predate the infection). Cell type and time point are not known. The sequenced sample consisted of PBMCs or a T cell subset sorted from them (not recorded which). The chain recombines TRBV5-1 with TRBJ1-1; perhaps TRBD1 as D (5 bases). CDR3 protein: CASSLDVQGVGEAFF. CDR3 in DNA: TGCGCCAGCAGCTTGGACGTTCAGGGTGTGGGTGAAGCTTTCTTT.